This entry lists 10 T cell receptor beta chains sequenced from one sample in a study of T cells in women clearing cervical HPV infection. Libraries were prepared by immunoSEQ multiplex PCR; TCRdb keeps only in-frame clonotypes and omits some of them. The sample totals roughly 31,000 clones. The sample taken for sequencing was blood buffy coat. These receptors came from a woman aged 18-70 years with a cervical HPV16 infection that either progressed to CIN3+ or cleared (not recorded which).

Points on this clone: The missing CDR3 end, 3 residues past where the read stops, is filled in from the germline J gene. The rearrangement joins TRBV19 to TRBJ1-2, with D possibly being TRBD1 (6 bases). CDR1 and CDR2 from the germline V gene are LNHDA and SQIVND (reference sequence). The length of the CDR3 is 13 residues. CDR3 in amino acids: CASSIASGDDYTF. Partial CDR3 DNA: TGTGCCAGTAGTATTGCCTCAGGGGACGAC.

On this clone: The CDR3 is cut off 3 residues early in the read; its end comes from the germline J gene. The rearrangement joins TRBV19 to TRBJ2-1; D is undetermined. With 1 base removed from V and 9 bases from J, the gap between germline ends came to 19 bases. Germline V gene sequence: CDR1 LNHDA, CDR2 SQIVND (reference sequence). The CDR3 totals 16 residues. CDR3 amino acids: CASSIGSGKSSSEQFF. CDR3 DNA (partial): TGTGCCAGTAGTATAGGATCAGGAAAATCCTCCAGTGAG.

Partial CDR3 DNA: TGTGCCAGCGGGGCACGGAGAGATACG. This encodes CASGARRDT. The entire CDR3 reads CASGARRDTQYF. V is TRBV7-2 and J is TRBJ2-3; D is possibly TRBD1 (5 bases). The read terminates 3 residues before the CDR3 end, so the remaining end is supplied by the germline J gene. CDR3 length: 12 residues. V was trimmed by 8 bases and J by 5 bases, leaving 11 bases between them. CDR1 is SGHTA and CDR2 is FQGNSA in the germline V gene.

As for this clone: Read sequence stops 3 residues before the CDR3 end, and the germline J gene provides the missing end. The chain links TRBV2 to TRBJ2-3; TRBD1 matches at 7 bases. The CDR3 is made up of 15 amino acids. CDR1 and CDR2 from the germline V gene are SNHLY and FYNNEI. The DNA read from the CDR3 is TGTGCCAGCAAGATAACCGGGACAGTATATCAGCCG. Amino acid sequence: CASKITGTVYQP. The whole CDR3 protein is CASKITGTVYQPQYF. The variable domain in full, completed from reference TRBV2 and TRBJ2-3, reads EPEVTQTPSHQVTQMGQEVILRCVPISNHLYFYWYRQILGQKVEFLVSFYNNEISEKSEIFDDQFSVERPDGSNFTLKIRSTKLEDSAMYFCASKITGTVYQPQYFGPGTRLTVL.

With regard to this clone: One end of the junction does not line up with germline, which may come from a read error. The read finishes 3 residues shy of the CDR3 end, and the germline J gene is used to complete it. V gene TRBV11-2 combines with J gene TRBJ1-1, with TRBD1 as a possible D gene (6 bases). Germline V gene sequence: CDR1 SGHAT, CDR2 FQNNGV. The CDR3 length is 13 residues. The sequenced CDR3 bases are TGTGCCAGCAGCTTTACTCGGGACACGGAA. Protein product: CASSFTRDTE. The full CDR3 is CASSFTRDTEAFF.

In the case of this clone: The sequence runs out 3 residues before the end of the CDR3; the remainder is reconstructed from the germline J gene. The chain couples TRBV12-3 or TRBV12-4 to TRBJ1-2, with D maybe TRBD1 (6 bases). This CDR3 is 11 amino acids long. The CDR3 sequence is CASSTGTGYTF. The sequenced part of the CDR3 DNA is TGTGCCAGCAGCACCGGGACAGGC.

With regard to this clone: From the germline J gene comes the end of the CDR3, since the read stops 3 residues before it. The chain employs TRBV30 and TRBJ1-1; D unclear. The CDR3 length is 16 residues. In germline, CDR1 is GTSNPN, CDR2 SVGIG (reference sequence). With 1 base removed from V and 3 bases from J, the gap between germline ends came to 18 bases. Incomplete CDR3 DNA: TGTGCCTGGAGTGAGTTGGTGGCGGAAGGCGACACTGAA. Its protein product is CAWSELVAEGDTE. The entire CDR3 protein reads CAWSELVAEGDTEAFF.

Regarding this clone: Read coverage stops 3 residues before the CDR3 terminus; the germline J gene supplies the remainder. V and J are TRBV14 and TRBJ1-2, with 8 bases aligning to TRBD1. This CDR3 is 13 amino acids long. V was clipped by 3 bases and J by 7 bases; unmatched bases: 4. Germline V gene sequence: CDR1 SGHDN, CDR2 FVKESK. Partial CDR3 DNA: TGTGCCAGCAGCCACCGGACAGGGTTTGGC. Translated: CASSHRTGFG. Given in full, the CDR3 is CASSHRTGFGYTF.

This CDR3 reads CASSYRYEQYF. Incomplete CDR3 DNA: TGTGCCAGCAGTTACCGGTACGAG. The V and J genes are TRBV6-2 or TRBV6-3 and TRBJ2-7; D not resolved. From the germline J gene comes the end of the CDR3, since the read stops 3 residues before it. The CDR3 totals 11 residues. Per germline, CDR1 MNHEY and CDR2 SVGEGT. Trimming stripped 2 bases from V and 4 bases from J, with 3 bases between.

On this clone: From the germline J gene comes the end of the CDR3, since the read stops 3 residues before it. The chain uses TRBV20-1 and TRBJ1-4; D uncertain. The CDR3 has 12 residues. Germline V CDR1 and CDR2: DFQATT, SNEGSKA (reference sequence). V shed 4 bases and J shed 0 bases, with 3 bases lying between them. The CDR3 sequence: CSATTTNEKLFF. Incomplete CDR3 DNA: TGCAGTGCTACTACAACTAATGAAAAA.